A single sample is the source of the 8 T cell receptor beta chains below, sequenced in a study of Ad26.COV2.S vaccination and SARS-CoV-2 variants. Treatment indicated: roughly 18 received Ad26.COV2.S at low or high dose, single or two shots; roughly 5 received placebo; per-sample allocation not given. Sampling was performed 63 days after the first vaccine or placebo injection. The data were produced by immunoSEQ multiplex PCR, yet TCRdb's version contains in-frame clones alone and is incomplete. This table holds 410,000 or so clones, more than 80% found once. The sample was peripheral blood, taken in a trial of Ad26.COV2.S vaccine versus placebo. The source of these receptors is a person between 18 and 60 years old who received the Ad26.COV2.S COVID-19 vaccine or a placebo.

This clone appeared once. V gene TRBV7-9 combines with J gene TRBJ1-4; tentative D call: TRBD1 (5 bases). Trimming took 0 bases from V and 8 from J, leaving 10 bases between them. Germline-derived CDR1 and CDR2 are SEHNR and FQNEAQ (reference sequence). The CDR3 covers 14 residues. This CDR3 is CASSLAGAGEKLFF. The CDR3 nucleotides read TGTGCCAGCAGCTTAGCAGGGGCAGGCGAAAAACTGTTTTTT. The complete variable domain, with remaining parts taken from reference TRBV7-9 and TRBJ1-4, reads DTGVSQNPRHKITKRGQNVTFRCDPISEHNRLYWYRQTLGQGPEFLTYFQNEAQLEKSRLLSDRFSAERPKGSFSTLEIQRTEQGDSAMYLCASSLAGAGEKLFFGSGTQLSVL.

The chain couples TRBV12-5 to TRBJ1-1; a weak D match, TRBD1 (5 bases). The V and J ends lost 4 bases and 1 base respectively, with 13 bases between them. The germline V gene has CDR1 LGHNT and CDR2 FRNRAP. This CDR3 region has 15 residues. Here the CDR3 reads CASGSGRLGNTEAFF. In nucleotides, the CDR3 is TGTGCTAGTGGTTCGGGACGATTGGGGAACACTGAAGCTTTCTTT.

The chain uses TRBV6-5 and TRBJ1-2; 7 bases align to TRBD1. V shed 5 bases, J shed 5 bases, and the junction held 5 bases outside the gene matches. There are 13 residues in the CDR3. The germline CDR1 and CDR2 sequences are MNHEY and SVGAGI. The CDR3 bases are TGTGCCAGCAGTCATGACAGGGAATATGGCTACACCTTC. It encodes CASSHDREYGYTF.

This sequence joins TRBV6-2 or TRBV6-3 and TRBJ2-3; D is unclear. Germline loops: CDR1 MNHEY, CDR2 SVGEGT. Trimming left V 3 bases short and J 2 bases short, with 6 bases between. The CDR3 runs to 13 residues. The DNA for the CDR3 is TGTGCCAGCAGTTATTTGTCCACAGATACGCAGTATTTT. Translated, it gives CASSYLSTDTQYF.

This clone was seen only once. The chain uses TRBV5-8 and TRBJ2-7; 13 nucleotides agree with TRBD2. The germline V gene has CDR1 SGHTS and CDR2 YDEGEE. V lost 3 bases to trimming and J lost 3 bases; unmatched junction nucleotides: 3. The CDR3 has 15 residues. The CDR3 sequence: CASSSRTSGSYEQYF. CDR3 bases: TGTGCCAGCAGCTCTAGGACTAGCGGGAGCTACGAGCAGTACTTC.

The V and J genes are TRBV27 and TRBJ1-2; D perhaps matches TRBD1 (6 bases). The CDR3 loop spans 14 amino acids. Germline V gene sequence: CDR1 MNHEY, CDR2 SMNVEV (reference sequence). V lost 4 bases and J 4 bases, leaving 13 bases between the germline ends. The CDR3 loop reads CASSSQGPSYGYTF. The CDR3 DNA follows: TGTGCCAGCAGTTCACAGGGACCGAGCTATGGCTACACCTTC.

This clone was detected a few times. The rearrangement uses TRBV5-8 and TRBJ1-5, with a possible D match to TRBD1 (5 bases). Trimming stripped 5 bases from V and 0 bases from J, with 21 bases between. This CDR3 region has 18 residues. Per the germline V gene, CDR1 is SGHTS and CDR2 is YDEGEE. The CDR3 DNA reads TGTGCCAGCAGTAAAACGGTAGCCGGGGCATATAGCAATCAGCCCCAGCATTTT. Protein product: CASSKTVAGAYSNQPQHF. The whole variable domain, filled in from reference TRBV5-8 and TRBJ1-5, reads EAGVTQSPTHLIKTRGQQATLRCSPISGHTSVYWYQQALGLGLQFLLWYDEGEERNRGNFPPRFSGRQFPNYSSELNVNALELEDSALYLCASSKTVAGAYSNQPQHFGDGTRLSIL.

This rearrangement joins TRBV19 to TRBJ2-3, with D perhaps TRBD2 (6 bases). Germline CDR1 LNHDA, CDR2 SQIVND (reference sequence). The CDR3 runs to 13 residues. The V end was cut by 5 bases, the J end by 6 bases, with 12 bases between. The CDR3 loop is CASSPQSGDTQYF. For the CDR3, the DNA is TGTGCCAGTAGTCCCCAGAGCGGGGATACGCAGTATTTT.